This T cell receptor (beta chain) emerged from a study of cytomegalovirus exposure and HLA in healthy donors. V was cut by 1 base and J by 2 bases, with 9 bases left in between. CDR3 length equals 15 residues. Germline CDR1 reads MGHDK; CDR2 reads SYGVNS. This PCR relied on a set of 60 Vbeta primers and 13 Jbeta primers. The protocol was immunoSEQ multiplex PCR, while the TCRdb copy is restricted to in-frame clones and leaves out a portion. The sample carries about 130,000 clones, roughly four fifths recorded once. The sequencing sample was made of PBMCs. The receptor was isolated from a boy aged 2 to 10 in good health and CMV-seronegative. V and J are TRBV25-1 and TRBJ1-5; D not certain. The CDR3 here is CASSESGLGNQPQHF. The CDR3 nucleotides read TGTGCCAGCAGTGAATCGGGGTTAGGCAATCAGCCCCAGCATTTT.